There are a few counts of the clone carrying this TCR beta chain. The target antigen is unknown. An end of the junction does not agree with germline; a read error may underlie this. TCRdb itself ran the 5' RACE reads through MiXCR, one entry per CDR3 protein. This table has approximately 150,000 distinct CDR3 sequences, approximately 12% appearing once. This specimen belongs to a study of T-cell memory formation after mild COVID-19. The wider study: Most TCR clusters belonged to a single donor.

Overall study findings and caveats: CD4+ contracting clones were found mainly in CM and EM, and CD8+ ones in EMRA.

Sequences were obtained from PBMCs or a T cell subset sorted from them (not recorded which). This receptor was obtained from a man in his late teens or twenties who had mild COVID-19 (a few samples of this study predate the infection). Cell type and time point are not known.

CDR3 DNA sequence: TGCATTGCTGCAGACAGCGGGGGGGCGGGAGATACGCAGTATTTT. It encodes CIAADSGGAGDTQYF. This chain joins TRBV20-1 and TRBJ2-3, with 10 bases aligning to TRBD2. The germline gives CDR1 DFQATT, CDR2 SNEGSKA (reference sequence). The CDR3 contains 15 residues.